These 10 T cell receptor beta chains came from one sample sequenced in a study of siplizumab effects on memory and regulatory T cells. Libraries were prepared by immunoSEQ multiplex PCR; TCRdb keeps only in-frame clonotypes and omits some of them. The sample yields about 100,000 clones, 75% to 95% seen once. The sample consisted of CD4+ T cells sorted from blood. Source of these receptors: a human donor in good health.

The gene calls are TRBV7-3 and TRBJ2-5, with D possibly TRBD2 on 5 matching bases. The CDR3 has 12 amino acids. V shed 3 bases and J shed 5 bases, with 7 bases lying between them. Per the germline V gene, CDR1 is SGHTA and CDR2 is FQGTGA. CDR3 bases: TGTGCCAGCAGCTTGCCGGGGGAGACCCAGTACTTC. Amino acid sequence: CASSLPGETQYF.

The chain is built from TRBV6-5 and TRBJ2-2, with unresolved D. The V end was cut by 6 bases, the J end by 7 bases, with 12 bases between. The CDR3 has 13 residues. The germline V gene has CDR1 MNHEY and CDR2 SVGAGI. CDR3 sequence: CASRTSVGGELFF. CDR3 in DNA: TGTGCCAGCAGGACCAGTGTGGGCGGGGAGCTGTTTTTT.

This chain uses TRBV13 with TRBJ1-2; 9 bases fit TRBD1. With V trimmed by 5 bases and J by 4 bases, 8 bases remained unmatched. Germline values: CDR1 PRHDT, CDR2 FYEKMQ (reference sequence). The length of the CDR3 is 15 residues. CDR3: CASSPDPGQGYGYTF. The CDR3 coding sequence is TGTGCCAGCAGCCCAGATCCGGGACAGGGCTATGGCTACACCTTC.

V usage is TRBV7-9 and J usage is TRBJ1-1; a weak D match, TRBD1 (5 bases). The CDR3 extends over 13 amino acids. Looked up from germline, CDR1 is SEHNR and CDR2 is FQNEAQ (reference sequence). Between the trimmed V and J ends, which lost 4 bases and 7 bases, there was a span of 13 bases. The CDR3 protein is CASSSTLRGEAFF. The CDR3, as DNA: TGTGCCAGCAGCTCGACCCTGAGGGGTGAAGCTTTCTTT.

The gene calls are TRBV6-5 and TRBJ1-3; D is unresolved. CDR3 length: 13 amino acids. V lost 5 bases to trimming and J lost 2 bases, with 7 bases between them. Germline V gene sequence: CDR1 MNHEY, CDR2 SVGAGI. The CDR3 sequence is CASSLGAGNTIYF. The CDR3 DNA follows: TGTGCCAGCAGTCTAGGCGCTGGAAACACCATATATTTT.

J is TRBJ2-3 and V is TRBV13; D gene uncertain. Per the germline V gene, CDR1 is PRHDT and CDR2 is FYEKMQ (reference sequence). Trimming pared 3 bases from V and 1 base from J, leaving 11 bases between. The CDR3 loop spans 15 amino acids. The CDR3 is CASSFTAYGTDTQYF. The CDR3 bases are TGTGCCAGCAGCTTTACCGCCTACGGCACAGATACGCAGTATTTT.

This clone came up a few times. The rearrangement links TRBV5-1 to TRBJ1-2; weak D call: TRBD1 (6 bases). This CDR3 has 16 residues. CDR1 is SGHRS, CDR2 YFSETQ, per germline. V was shortened by 0 bases and J by 0 bases, with 12 bases between the two germline ends. CDR3 DNA: TGCGCCAGCAGCTTGGAAGGTTGGGGGCCTAACTATGGCTACACCTTC. Its translation is CASSLEGWGPNYGYTF.

This rearrangement joins TRBV7-2 to TRBJ1-2; D is possibly TRBD1 (6 bases). CDR1 SGHTA and CDR2 FQGNSA come from the germline V gene. This CDR3 contains 16 residues. The ends were cut back, 2 bases at V and 9 bases at J, with 22 bases in the middle. CDR3 region: CASSLSRTGAGESYTF. DNA for the CDR3: TGTGCCAGCAGCTTATCTCGTACCGGGGCAGGGGAAAGCTACACCTTC.

The chain couples TRBV7-9 to TRBJ2-7; possibly TRBD1 for D (6 bases). Germline CDR1 reads SEHNR; CDR2 reads FQNEAQ (reference sequence). V lost 4 bases, J lost 5 bases, and 15 bases lay in between. This CDR3 region has 14 residues. The CDR3, as DNA: TGTGCCAGCAGCTCCCTACAGGGCCGGAACGAGCAGTACTTC. This encodes CASSSLQGRNEQYF.

The chain joins TRBV18 to TRBJ1-2; D call uncertain. CDR1 and CDR2 (germline): KGHSH, LQKENI. Deletions cut 4 bases from V and 8 bases from J, with 14 bases between. CDR3 size: 13 residues. CDR3 coding DNA: TGTGCCAGCTCACGAAACGAAAACGACGGCTACACCTTC. This translates into CASSRNENDGYTF.